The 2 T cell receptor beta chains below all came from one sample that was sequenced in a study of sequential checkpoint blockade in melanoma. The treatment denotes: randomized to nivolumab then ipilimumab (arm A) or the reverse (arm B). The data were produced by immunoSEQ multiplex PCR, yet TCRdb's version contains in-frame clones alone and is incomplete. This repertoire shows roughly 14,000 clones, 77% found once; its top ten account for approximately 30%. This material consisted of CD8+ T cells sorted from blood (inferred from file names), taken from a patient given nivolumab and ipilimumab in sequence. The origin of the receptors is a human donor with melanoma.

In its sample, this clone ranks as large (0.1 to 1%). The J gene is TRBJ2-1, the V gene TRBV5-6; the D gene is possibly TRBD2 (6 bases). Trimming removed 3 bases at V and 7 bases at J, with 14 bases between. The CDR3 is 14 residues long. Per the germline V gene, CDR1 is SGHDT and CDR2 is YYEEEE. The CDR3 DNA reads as TGTGCCAGCAGCTGGGGGGAGGCTAGGAATGAGCAGTTCTTC. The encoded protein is CASSWGEARNEQFF.

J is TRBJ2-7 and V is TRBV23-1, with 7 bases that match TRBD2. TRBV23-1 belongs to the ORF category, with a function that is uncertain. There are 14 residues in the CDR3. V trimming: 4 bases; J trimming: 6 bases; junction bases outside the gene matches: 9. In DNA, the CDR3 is TGCGCCAGCAGTCTGCGGGGAGGGCCGACCGAGCAGTACTTC. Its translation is CASSLRGGPTEQYF.